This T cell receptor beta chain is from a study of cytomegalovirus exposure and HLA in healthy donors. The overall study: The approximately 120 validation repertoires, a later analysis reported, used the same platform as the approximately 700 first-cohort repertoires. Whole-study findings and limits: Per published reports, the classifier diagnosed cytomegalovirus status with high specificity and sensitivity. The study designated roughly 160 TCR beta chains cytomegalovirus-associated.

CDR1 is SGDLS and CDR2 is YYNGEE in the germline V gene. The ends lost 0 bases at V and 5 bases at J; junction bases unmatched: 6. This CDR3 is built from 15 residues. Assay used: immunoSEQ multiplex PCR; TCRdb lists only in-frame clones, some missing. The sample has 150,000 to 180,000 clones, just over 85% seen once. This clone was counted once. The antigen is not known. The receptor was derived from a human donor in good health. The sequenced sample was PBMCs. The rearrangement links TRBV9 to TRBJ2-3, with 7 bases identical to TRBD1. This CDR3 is CASSVEGARVDTQYF. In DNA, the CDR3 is TGTGCCAGCAGCGTAGAGGGGGCCCGGGTAGATACGCAGTATTTT.